This T cell receptor (beta chain) stems from a study of T cell responses to AZD1222 COVID-19 vaccine. The protocol was immunoSEQ multiplex PCR, while the TCRdb copy is restricted to in-frame clones and leaves out a portion. The sample lists around 110,000 clones; 89% were seen once. CDR1 and CDR2 (germline): MDHEN, SYDVKM. The length of the CDR3 is 14 residues. Trimming shortened V by 6 bases and J by 2 bases, and 13 bases separated the two germline ends. Notes on this clone: Its antigen remains unidentified.

Study findings and constraints: Only a handful of AZD1222 recipients, roughly 6 in all, had baseline seropositivity. Two AZD1222 doses significantly raised spike-specific TCR breadth and depth over controls.

The material sequenced was peripheral blood, taken on day 0 of AZD1222 vaccination. The chain joins TRBV28 to TRBJ2-5; tentative D call: TRBD1 (5 bases). This clonotype was obtained from an adult in good health. DNA of the CDR3: TGTGCCAGCAGCCTCGACAGACCGCAAGAGACCCAGTACTTC. Its protein product is CASSLDRPQETQYF.